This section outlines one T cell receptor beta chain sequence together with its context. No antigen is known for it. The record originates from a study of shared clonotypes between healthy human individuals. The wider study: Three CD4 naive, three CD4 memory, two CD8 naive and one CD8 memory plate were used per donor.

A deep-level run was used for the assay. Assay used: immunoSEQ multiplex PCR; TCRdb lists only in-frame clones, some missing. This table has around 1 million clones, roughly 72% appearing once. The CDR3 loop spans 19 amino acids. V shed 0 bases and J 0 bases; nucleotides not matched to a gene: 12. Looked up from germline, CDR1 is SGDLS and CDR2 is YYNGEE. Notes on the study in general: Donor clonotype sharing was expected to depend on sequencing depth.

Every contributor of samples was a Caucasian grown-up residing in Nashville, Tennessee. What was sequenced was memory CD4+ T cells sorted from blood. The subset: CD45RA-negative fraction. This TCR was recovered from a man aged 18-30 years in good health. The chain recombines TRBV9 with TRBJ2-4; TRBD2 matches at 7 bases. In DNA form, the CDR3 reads TGTGCCAGCAGCGTAGACGGCGGGGGTTCAAACATAGCCAAAAACATTCAGTACTTC. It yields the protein CASSVDGGGSNIAKNIQYF.